This TCR beta chain was documented in a study of regulatory T cells in long-lasting Graves disease. Building the TCR beta libraries relied on iRepertoire HTBI primers, and CDR3 regions underwent Arm-PCR. In TCRdb, the multiplex PCR reads were re-called with MiXCR into one record per CDR3 protein. Of around 250,000 distinct CDR3 sequences in the sample, around 19% were seen once. Time point denoted: newly diagnosed GD, antithyroid drugs for less than 3 months. RNA extracted from PBMCs served as the sequencing template. This clonotype occurred many times. This same sample was also taken into another study, of T cells in Graves' hyperthyroidism and ophthalmopathy.

The sequence derives from a woman in her twenties or thirties with Graves disease. Source: peripheral blood mononuclear cells (PBMCs), taken at new diagnosis, from a patient treated with antithyroid drugs.

As DNA, the CDR3 is TGCAGTGCTAGAGCTGGTAATGGCTATGGCTACACCTTC. Its translation is CSARAGNGYGYTF. The V and J genes are TRBV20-1 and TRBJ1-2; D remains ambiguous. The V gene lost 1 base and the J gene lost 4 bases, with 10 bases spanning the gap. Germline V lookup: CDR1 DFQATT, CDR2 SNEGSKA (reference sequence). This CDR3 region has 13 residues.